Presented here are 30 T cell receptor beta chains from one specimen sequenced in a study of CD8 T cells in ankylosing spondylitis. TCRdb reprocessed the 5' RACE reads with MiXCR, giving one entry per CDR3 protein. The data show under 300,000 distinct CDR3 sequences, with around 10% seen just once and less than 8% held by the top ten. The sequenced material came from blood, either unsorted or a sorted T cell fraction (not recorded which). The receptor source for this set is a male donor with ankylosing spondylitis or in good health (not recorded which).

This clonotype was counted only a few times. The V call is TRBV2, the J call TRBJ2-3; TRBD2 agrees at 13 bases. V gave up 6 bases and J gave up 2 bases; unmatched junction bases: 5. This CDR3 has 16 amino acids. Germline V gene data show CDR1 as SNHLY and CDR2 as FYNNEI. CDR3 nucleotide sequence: TGTGCCAGCAGACCCGGACTAGCGGGGGCCACAGATACGCAGTATTTT. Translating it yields CASRPGLAGATDTQYF.

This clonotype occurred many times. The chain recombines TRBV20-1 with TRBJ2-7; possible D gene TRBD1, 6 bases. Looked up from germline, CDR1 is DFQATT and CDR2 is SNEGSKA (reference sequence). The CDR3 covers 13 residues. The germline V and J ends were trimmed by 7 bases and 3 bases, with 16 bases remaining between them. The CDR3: CSVMRTVGYEQYF. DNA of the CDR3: TGCAGTGTTATGAGGACAGTAGGCTACGAGCAGTACTTC.

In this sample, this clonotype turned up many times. CDR3 DNA: TGTGCCAGCAGCCAAGTGTGGAACACCGGGGAGCTGTTTTTT. Translated: CASSQVWNTGELFF. The chain recombines TRBV7-2 with TRBJ2-2; unclear D gene. The ends were cut back, 5 bases at V and 1 base at J, with 8 bases in the middle. CDR3 length equals 14 residues. The V gene's germline CDR1 is SGHTA and CDR2 FQGNSA.

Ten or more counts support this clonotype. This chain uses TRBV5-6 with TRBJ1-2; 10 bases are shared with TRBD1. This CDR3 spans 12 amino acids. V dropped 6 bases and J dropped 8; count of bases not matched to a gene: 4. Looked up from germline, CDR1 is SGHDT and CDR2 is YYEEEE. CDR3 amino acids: CASTGTGEGYTF. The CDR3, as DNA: TGTGCCAGCACCGGGACAGGGGAGGGCTACACCTTC. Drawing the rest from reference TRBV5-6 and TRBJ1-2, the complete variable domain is DAGVTQSPTHLIKTRGQQVTLRCSPKSGHDTVSWYQQALGQGPQFIFQYYEEEERQRGNFPDRFSGHQFPNYSSELNVNALLLGDSALYLCASTGTGEGYTFGSGTRLTVV.

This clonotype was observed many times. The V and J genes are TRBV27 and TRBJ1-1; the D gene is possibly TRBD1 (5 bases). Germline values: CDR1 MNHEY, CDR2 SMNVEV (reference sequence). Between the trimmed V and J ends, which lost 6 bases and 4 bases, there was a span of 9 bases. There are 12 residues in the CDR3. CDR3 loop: CASRTGRTEAFF. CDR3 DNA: TGTGCCAGCAGAACAGGACGCACTGAAGCTTTCTTT.

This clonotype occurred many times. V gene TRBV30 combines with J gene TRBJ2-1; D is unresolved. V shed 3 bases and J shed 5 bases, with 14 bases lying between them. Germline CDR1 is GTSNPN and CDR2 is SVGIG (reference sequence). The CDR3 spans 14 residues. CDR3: CAWRDLRANNEQFF. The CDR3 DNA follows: TGTGCCTGGAGAGACCTACGGGCAAACAATGAGCAGTTCTTC. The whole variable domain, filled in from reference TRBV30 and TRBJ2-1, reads SQTIHQWPATLVQPVGSPLSLECTVEGTSNPNLYWYRQAAGRGLQLLFYSVGIGQISSEVPQNLSASRPQDRQFILSSKKLLLSDSGFYLCAWRDLRANNEQFFGPGTRLTVL.

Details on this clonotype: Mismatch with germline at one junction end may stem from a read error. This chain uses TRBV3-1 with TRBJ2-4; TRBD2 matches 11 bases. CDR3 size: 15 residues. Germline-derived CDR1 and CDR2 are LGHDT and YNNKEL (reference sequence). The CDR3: CATSHATSGGGIQYF. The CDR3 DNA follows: TGTGCCACCAGCCACGCAACTAGCGGGGGTGGTATTCAGTACTTC. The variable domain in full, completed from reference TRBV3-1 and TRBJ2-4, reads DTAVSQTPKYLVTQMGNDKSIKCEQNLGHDTMYWYKQDSKKFLKIMFSYNNKELIINETVPNRFSPKSPDKAHLNLHINSLELGDSAVYFCATSHATSGGGIQYFGAGTRLSVL.

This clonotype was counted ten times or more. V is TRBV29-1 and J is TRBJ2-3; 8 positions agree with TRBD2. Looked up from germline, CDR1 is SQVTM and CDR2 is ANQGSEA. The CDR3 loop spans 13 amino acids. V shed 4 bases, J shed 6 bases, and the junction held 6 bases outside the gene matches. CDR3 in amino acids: CSVGLAGLDTQYF. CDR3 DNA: TGCAGCGTTGGTCTAGCGGGTCTCGATACGCAGTATTTT.

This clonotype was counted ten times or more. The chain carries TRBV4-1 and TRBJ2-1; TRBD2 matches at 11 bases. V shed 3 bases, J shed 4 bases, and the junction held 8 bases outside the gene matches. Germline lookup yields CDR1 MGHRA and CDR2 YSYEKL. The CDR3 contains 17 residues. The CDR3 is CASSQYTGTSGYNEQFF. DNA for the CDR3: TGCGCCAGCAGCCAGTACACCGGGACTAGCGGTTACAATGAGCAGTTCTTC.

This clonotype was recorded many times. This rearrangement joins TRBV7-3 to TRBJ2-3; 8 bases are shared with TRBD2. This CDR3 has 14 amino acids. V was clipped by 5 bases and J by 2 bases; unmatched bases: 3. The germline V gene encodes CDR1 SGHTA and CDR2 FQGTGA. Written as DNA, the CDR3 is TGTGCCAGCAGCGAGACTAGCGCCACAGATACGCAGTATTTT. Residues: CASSETSATDTQYF.

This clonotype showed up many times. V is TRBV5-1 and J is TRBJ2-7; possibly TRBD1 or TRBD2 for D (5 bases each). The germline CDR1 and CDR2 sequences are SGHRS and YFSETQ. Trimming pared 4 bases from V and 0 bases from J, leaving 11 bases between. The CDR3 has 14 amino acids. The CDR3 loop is CASSPGPGSYEQYF. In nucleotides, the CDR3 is TGCGCCAGCAGCCCGGGACCGGGCTCCTACGAGCAGTACTTC.

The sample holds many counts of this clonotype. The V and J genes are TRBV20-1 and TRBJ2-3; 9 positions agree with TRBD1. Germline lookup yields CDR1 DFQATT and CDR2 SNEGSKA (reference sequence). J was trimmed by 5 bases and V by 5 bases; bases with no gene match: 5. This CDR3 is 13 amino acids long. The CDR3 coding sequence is TGCAGTGCTTCTCGGACAGGGGTAGATACGCAGTATTTT. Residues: CSASRTGVDTQYF.

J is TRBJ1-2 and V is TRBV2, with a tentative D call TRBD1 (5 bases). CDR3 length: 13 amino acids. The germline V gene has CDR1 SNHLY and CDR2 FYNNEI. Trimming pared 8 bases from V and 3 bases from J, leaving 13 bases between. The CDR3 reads CASRTDSHYGYTF. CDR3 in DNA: TGTGCCAGCCGGACTGACAGTCACTATGGCTACACCTTC.

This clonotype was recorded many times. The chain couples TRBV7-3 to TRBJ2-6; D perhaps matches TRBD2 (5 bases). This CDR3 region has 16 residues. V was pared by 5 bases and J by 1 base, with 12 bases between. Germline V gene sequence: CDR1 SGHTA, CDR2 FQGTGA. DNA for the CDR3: TGTGCCAGCAGCCAAGCACTAGGTTCTGGGGCCAACGTCCTGACTTTC. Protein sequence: CASSQALGSGANVLTF.

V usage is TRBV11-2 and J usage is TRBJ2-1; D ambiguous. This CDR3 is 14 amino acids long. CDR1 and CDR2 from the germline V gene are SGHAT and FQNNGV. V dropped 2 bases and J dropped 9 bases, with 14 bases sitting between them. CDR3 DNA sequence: TGTGCCAGCAGCTTAATGGGTAGGCTCTTTGAGCAGTTCTTC. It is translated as CASSLMGRLFEQFF.

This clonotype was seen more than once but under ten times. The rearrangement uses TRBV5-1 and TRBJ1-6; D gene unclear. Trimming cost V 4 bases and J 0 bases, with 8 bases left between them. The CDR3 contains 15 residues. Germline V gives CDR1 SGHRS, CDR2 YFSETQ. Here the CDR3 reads CASSLQPSYNSPLHF. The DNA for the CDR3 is TGCGCCAGCAGCCTTCAGCCCTCCTATAATTCACCCCTCCACTTT.

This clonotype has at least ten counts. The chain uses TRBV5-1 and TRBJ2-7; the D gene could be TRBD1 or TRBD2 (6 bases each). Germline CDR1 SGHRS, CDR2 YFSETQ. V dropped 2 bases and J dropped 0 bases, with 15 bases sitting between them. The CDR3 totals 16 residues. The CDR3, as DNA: TGCGCCAGCAGCTTCCGAGGGGGGAACTACTCCTACGAGCAGTACTTC. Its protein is CASSFRGGNYSYEQYF.

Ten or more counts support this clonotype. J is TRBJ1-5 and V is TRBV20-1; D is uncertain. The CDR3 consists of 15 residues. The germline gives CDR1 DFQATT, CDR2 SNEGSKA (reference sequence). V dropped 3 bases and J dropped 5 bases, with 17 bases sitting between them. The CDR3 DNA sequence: TGCAGTGCTAGCGTCAGTGGGTTTGCCTATCAGCCCCAGCATTTT. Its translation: CSASVSGFAYQPQHF.

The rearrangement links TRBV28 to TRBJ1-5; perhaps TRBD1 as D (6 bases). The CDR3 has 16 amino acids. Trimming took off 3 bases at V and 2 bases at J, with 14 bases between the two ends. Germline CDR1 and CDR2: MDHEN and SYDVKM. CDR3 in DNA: TGTGCCAGCAGTTTTGTGGGGGGCTGGGGCAATCAGCCCCAGCATTTT. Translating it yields CASSFVGGWGNQPQHF.

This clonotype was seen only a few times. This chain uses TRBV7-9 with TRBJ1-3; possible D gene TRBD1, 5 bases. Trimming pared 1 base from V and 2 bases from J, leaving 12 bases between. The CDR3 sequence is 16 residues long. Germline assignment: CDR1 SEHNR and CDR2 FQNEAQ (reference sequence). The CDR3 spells CASSLVWDEAGNTIYF. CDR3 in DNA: TGTGCCAGCAGCTTAGTGTGGGACGAGGCTGGAAACACCATATATTTT.

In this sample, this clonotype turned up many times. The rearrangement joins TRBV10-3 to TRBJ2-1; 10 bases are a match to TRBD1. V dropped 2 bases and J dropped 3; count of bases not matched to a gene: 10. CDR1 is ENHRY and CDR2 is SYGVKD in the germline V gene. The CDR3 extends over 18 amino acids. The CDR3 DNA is TGTGCCATCAGTGAGACGACCGGGGACAGGGGATACTACAATGAGCAGTTCTTC. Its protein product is CAISETTGDRGYYNEQFF.

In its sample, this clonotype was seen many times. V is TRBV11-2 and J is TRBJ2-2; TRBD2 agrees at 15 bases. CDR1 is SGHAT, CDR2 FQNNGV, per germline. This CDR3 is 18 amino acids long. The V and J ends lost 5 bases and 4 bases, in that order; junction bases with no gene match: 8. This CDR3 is CASSHGLAGGILTGELFF. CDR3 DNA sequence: TGTGCCAGCAGCCACGGACTAGCGGGGGGGATTCTCACCGGGGAGCTGTTTTTT.

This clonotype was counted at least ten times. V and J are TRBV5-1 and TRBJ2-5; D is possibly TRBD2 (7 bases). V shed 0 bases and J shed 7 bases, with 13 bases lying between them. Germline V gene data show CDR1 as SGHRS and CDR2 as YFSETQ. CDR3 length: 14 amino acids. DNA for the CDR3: TGCGCCAGCAGCTTGGCCGCAGGGGAGGGGACCCAGTACTTC. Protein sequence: CASSLAAGEGTQYF.

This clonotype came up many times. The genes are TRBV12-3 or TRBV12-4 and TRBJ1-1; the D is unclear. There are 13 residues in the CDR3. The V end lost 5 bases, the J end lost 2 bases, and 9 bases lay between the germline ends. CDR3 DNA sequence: TGTGCCAGCAGTCGCTCAGATAACACTGAAGCTTTCTTT. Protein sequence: CASSRSDNTEAFF.

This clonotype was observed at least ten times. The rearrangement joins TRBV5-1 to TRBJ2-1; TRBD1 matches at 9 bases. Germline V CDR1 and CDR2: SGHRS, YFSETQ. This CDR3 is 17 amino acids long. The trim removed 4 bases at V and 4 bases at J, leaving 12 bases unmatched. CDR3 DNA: TGCGCCAGCAGCATGTCTACCGGGACAGGGCGTTACAATGAGCAGTTCTTC. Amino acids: CASSMSTGTGRYNEQFF.

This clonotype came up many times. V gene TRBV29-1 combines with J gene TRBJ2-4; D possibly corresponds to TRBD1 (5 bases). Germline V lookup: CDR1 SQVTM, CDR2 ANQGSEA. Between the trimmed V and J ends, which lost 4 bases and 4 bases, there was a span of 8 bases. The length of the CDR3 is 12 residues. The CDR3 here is CSVGQTKNIQYF. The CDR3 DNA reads TGCAGCGTTGGACAGACGAAAAACATTCAGTACTTC.

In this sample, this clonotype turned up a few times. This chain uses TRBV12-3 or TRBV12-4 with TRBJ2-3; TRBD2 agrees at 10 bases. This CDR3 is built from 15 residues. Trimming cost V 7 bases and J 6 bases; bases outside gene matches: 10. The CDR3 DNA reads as TGTGCCAGCATATGGAGCGGGGGGGCCGTGGATACGCAGTATTTT. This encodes CASIWSGGAVDTQYF.

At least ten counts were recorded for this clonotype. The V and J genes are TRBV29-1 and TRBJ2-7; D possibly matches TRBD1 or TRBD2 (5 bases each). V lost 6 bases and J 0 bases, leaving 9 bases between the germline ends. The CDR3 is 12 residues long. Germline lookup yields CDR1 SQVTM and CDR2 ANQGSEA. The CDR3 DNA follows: TGCAGCGTGGGACGGGCCTCCTACGAGCAGTACTTC. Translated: CSVGRASYEQYF.

CDR3 sequence (DNA): TGTGCCAGCAGTGAATCGCATGGGGTCGGTCAGCCCCAGCATTTT. The encoded protein is CASSESHGVGQPQHF. The chain links TRBV25-1 to TRBJ1-5; D unclear. Looked up from germline, CDR1 is MGHDK and CDR2 is SYGVNS. This CDR3 region has 15 residues. V lost 1 base, J lost 6 bases, and 13 bases lay in between.

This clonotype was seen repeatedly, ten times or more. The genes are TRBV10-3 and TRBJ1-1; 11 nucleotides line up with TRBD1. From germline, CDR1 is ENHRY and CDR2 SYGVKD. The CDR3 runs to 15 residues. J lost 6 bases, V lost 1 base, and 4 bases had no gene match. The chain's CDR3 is CAISEWSGQGAEAFF. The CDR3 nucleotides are TGTGCCATCAGTGAGTGGTCGGGACAGGGGGCTGAAGCTTTCTTT.